Each of the 9 T cell receptor beta chains below was sequenced from the same sample in a study of cytomegalovirus exposure and HLA in healthy donors (dated by TCRdb to 2015 to 2018). Library method: the immunoSEQ multiplex PCR assay. A mixture of 60 forward primers for TCR Vbeta segments and 13 reverse primers for TCR Jbeta segments was used in the multiplex PCR. TCRdb's version of the immuneACCESS table is confined to in-frame rearrangements and falls short of the full clone set. An unresolved V gene accounts for under half of the shortfall where checked; the remainder is of unknown origin. The sample profile shows fewer than 200,000 clones; around 79% of them were found once. Clones ranked in the top ten supply less than 0.65% of the sample. Source material: PBMCs. The receptors were gathered from a woman between 45 and 65 years old in good health and CMV-seronegative.

Points on this clone: The junction shows a germline mismatch at one end, possibly a read error. J is TRBJ2-3 and V is TRBV7-9; 12 positions agree with TRBD2. CDR3 length equals 17 residues. The germline V gene has CDR1 SEHNR and CDR2 FQNEAQ (reference sequence). In nucleotides, the CDR3 is TGTTCCAGCAGCGGTCTAGCGGGGGGGCGTCACACAGATACGCAGTATTTT. Residues: CSSSGLAGGRHTDTQYF.

The CDR3 spells CASSVVNSGNTIYF. The CDR3 DNA is TGTGCCAGCAGTGTTGTAAACTCTGGAAACACCATATATTTT. This chain connects TRBV6-1 to TRBJ1-3; D is ambiguous. Germline V gene lookup returns CDR1 MNHNS and CDR2 SASEGT. Deletions cut 4 bases from V and 0 bases from J, with 7 bases between. This CDR3 spans 14 amino acids.

The genes are TRBV28 and TRBJ1-6; D unclear. The CDR3 consists of 14 residues. Germline V gene lookup returns CDR1 MDHEN and CDR2 SYDVKM. V gave up 3 bases and J gave up 6 bases, with 9 bases separating them. Written as DNA, the CDR3 is TGTGCCAGCAGTTTGATCTCGCGTAATTCACCCCTCCACTTT. Encoded protein: CASSLISRNSPLHF. Full variable domain (remainder filled in from reference TRBV28 and TRBJ1-6): DVKVTQSSRYLVKRTGEKVFLECVQDMDHENMFWYRQDPGLGLRLIYFSYDVKMKEKGDIPEGYSVSREKKERFSLILESASTNQTSMYLCASSLISRNSPLHFGNGTRLTVT.

Only a few counts were recorded for this clone. The CDR3 loop is CASSEMVGGPYEQYF. The DNA of the CDR3 is TGTGCCAGCAGTGAAATGGTGGGAGGGCCATACGAGCAGTACTTC. The gene calls are TRBV6-1 and TRBJ2-7; TRBD2 matches at 7 bases. The V gene end was trimmed by 2 bases and the J gene end by 4 bases; junction bases not matched to a gene: 8. Germline loops: CDR1 MNHNS, CDR2 SASEGT. The CDR3 totals 15 residues.

This clone was detected once. The genes are TRBV19 and TRBJ1-1; TRBD1 agrees at 8 bases. Germline V gene lookup returns CDR1 LNHDA and CDR2 SQIVND (reference sequence). Trimming cost V 9 bases and J 3 bases; bases outside gene matches: 3. CDR3 length: 12 amino acids. Here the CDR3 reads CASRTGYTEAFF. In nucleotides, the CDR3 is TGTGCCAGCCGGACAGGGTACACTGAAGCTTTCTTT.

This clone appeared a single time. The chain uses TRBV9 and TRBJ2-5; 12 bases are shared with TRBD2. Matching the DNA end better, TRBJ2-7 makes the J call doubtful. CDR1 and CDR2 (germline): SGDLS, YYNGEE. The CDR3 contains 14 residues. This CDR3 reads CASSETSGSYEQYF. DNA for the CDR3: TGTGCCAGCAGCGAGACTAGCGGGAGTTACGAGCAGTACTTC.

This clone has only a few counts. The chain employs TRBV5-4 and TRBJ2-5; 10 bases are a match to TRBD2. CDR3 length: 13 residues. The trim removed 5 bases at V and 3 bases at J, leaving 1 base unmatched. CDR1 and CDR2 from the germline V gene are SGHNT and YYREEE (reference sequence). The CDR3 is CASRLAGEETQYF. CDR3 nucleotide sequence: TGTGCCAGCAGGCTAGCGGGGGAAGAGACCCAGTACTTC.

The V and J genes are TRBV11-2 and TRBJ2-5, with D perhaps TRBD1 (6 bases). CDR1 is SGHAT, CDR2 FQNNGV, per germline. The CDR3 runs to 15 residues. Trimming pared 5 bases from V and 5 bases from J, leaving 18 bases between. CDR3 loop: CASSHRDQRGETQYF. In nucleotides, the CDR3 is TGTGCCAGCAGCCACCGGGACCAGAGGGGGGAGACCCAGTACTTC.

V and J are TRBV28 and TRBJ2-1, with TRBD2 as a possible D gene (6 bases). This CDR3 is built from 13 residues. CDR1 and CDR2 from the germline V gene are MDHEN and SYDVKM. CDR3 nucleotides: TGTACGCACGGAGGGCCGGGTAAAGATGAGCAGTTCTTC. Protein sequence: CTHGGPGKDEQFF.